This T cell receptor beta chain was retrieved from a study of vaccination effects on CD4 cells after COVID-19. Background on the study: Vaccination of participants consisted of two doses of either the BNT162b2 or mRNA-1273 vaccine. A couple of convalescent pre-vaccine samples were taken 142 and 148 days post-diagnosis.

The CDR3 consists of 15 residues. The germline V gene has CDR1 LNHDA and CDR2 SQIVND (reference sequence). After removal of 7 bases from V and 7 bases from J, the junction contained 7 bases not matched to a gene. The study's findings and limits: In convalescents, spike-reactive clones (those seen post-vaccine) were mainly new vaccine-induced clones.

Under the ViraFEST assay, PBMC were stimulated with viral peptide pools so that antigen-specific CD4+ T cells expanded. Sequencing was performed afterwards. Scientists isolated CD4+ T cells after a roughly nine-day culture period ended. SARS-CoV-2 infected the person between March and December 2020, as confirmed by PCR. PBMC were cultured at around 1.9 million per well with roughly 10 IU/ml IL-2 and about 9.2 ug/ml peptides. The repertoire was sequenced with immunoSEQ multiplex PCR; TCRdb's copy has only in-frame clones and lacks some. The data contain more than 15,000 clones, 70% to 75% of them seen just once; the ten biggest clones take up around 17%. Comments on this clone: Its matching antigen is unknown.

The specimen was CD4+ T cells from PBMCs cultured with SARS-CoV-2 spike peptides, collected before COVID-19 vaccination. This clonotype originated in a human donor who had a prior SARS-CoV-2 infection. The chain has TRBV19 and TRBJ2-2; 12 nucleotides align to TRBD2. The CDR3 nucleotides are TGTGCCAGTACAGCTAGCGGGAGGGTTAACGGGGAGCTGTTTTTT. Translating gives CASTASGRVNGELFF.